This T cell receptor (beta chain) was sequenced during a study of cytotoxic CD8 clonotypes in ibrutinib-treated CLL. The overall study: The taking of response samples occurred after a median roughly twelve months of treatment, with a range of 6 to 36. Mean per-sample yields comprised 255,043 productive templates and tens of thousands of productive rearrangements.

Target depth was 1 in 200,000 to 1 in 1 million T cells, about 10x per clonotype. TCRdb's copy holds only in-frame clones and misses some; the assay was immunoSEQ multiplex PCR. The table lists about 86,000 clones, more than 70% of them singletons. Germline CDR1 and CDR2: SQVTM and ANQGSEA. The CDR3 is made up of 12 amino acids. The V and J ends lost 4 bases and 1 base respectively, with 7 bases between them. The origin of this receptor is a human donor with chronic lymphocytic leukemia. This chain uses TRBV29-1 with TRBJ1-1, with D perhaps matching TRBD1 (5 bases). Source: PBMCs, taken before ibrutinib treatment. Here the CDR3 DNA reads TGCAGCGTTGCCCAGGGGAACACTGAAGCTTTCTTT. As protein: CSVAQGNTEAFF.